A single sample is the source of the 20 T cell receptor beta chains below, sequenced in a study of human T cells and chemical hapten exposure. TCRdb analysed the RACE reads with MiXCR anew, one entry per CDR3 protein. This table has some 90,000 distinct CDR3 sequences, roughly 10% appearing once. This sample's time point: patch test 3, about 24 weeks after DPC sensitization. Treatment of the sample: therapeutic diphenylcyclopropenone sensitization with weekly scalp DPC. Sequences were derived from whole blood, sampled in connection with sensitization to the hapten diphenylcyclopropenone (DPC). These receptors were taken from a woman in her 30s with alopecia areata. Some clones in this sample may be carry-over from other donors' samples.

The table lists this clonotype with many counts. The chain carries TRBV18 and TRBJ2-1; the match to TRBD2 covers 7 bases. Germline V gene sequence: CDR1 KGHSH, CDR2 LQKENI. V was pared by 2 bases and J by 4 bases, with 5 bases of the junction left unmatched. The length of the CDR3 is 15 residues. CDR3 nucleotides: TGTGCCAGCTCACCAAAGAGCGGGGTGTACAATGAGCAGTTCTTC. Translated, it gives CASSPKSGVYNEQFF. Drawing the rest from reference TRBV18 and TRBJ2-1, the complete variable domain is NAGVMQNPRHLVRRRGQEARLRCSPMKGHSHVYWYRQLPEEGLKFMVYLQKENIIDESGMPKERFSAEFPKEGPSILRIQQVVRGDSAAYFCASSPKSGVYNEQFFGPGTRLTVL.

A few counts support this clonotype. The V call is TRBV7-9, the J call TRBJ2-6; D gene ambiguous. Germline V CDR1 and CDR2: SEHNR, FQNEAQ (reference sequence). The CDR3 covers 13 residues. With 9 bases removed from V and 1 base from J, the gap between germline ends came to 7 bases. The CDR3 loop reads CARAGSGANVLTF. CDR3 sequence (DNA): TGTGCCAGAGCAGGTTCTGGGGCCAACGTCCTGACTTTC.

This clonotype was counted many times. The chain couples TRBV5-5 to TRBJ1-5, with D tentatively TRBD1 (5 bases). The germline V gene encodes CDR1 SGHKS and CDR2 YYEKEE (reference sequence). CDR3 size: 13 residues. Trimming took off 2 bases at V and 6 bases at J, with 9 bases between the two ends. CDR3 DNA sequence: TGTGCCAGCAGCTTTGACCAGGGTCAGCCCCAGCATTTT. Translation: CASSFDQGQPQHF.

As regards this clonotype: A read error may produce the germline difference seen at one junction end. This chain joins TRBV2 and TRBJ1-1, with a possible D match to TRBD1 (6 bases). CDR3 length: 12 amino acids. Germline-derived CDR1 and CDR2 are SNHLY and FYNNEI. The CDR3 DNA reads as TGTGCCAGCAGAACAGGGTTCGCTGAGGCTTTCTTT. Its protein product is CASRTGFAEAFF.

The V and J genes are TRBV20-1 and TRBJ2-1; possible D gene TRBD2, 7 bases. V lost 4 bases, J lost 10 bases, and 14 bases lay in between. This CDR3 region has 12 residues. The V gene's germline CDR1 is DFQATT and CDR2 SNEGSKA (reference sequence). CDR3 DNA sequence: TGCAGTGCTAAACAGGGACTAAGAGAGCAGTTCTTC. Translation: CSAKQGLREQFF.

The sample holds a few counts of this clonotype. The V and J genes are TRBV27 and TRBJ2-5; 11 nucleotides agree with TRBD1. CDR3 length: 15 amino acids. Trimming at V came to 5 bases and at J to 4 bases, leaving 6 bases not matched to a gene. CDR1 and CDR2 (germline): MNHEY, SMNVEV (reference sequence). The CDR3 spells CASSRDRGFGETQYF. CDR3 DNA sequence: TGTGCCAGCAGTAGGGACAGGGGGTTTGGAGAGACCCAGTACTTC.

The V and J genes are TRBV6-1 and TRBJ1-3; the D gene is possibly TRBD1 (5 bases). This CDR3 has 16 residues. V was trimmed by 6 bases and J by 0 bases, leaving 15 bases between them. Germline V lookup: CDR1 MNHNS, CDR2 SASEGT. The CDR3 protein is CASRTGTAVSGNTIYF. The DNA of the CDR3 is TGTGCCAGCAGGACCGGGACCGCTGTCTCTGGAAACACCATATATTTT.

This clonotype came up many times. The chain combines TRBV14 with TRBJ2-1, with D maybe TRBD1 (5 bases). The CDR3 extends over 15 amino acids. Germline-derived CDR1 and CDR2 are SGHDN and FVKESK. V was pared by 4 bases and J by 13 bases, with 23 bases between. The CDR3, as DNA: TGTGCCAGCAGCCTCGTTTTCGGACATGCCCAAGATCAGTTCTTC. It yields the protein CASSLVFGHAQDQFF.

At least ten counts were recorded for this clonotype. The chain uses TRBV12-3 or TRBV12-4 and TRBJ1-2, with TRBD1 identical over 7 bases. V lost 6 bases and J lost 14; bases outside the gene matches: 18. There are 14 residues in the CDR3. For the CDR3, the DNA is TGTGCCAGCAGCTTTGATCCGACAGGGAGGGAATATACCTTC. Its protein is CASSFDPTGREYTF.

This clonotype showed up just a few times. The V call is TRBV28, the J call TRBJ1-2, with 7 bases fitting TRBD1. The CDR3 runs to 15 residues. Per germline, CDR1 MDHEN and CDR2 SYDVKM. Trimming took 3 bases from V and 6 from J; bases not matched to a gene: 10. DNA for the CDR3: TGTGCCAGCAGTTTGCAGACAGGGAAATATGATGGCTACACCTTC. Protein sequence: CASSLQTGKYDGYTF.

In this sample, this clonotype turned up many times. CDR3 coding DNA: TGCAGTGCTAGTGGACAGGGCTTCTCCTACAATGAGCAGTTCTTC. It codes for CSASGQGFSYNEQFF. The V gene is TRBV20-1, the J gene TRBJ2-1; 8 nucleotides match TRBD1. The germline V gene encodes CDR1 DFQATT and CDR2 SNEGSKA (reference sequence). With V trimmed by 3 bases and J by 0 bases, 4 bases remained unmatched. This CDR3 is 15 amino acids long.

This clonotype was seen ten or more times. The chain joins TRBV20-1 to TRBJ1-5, with D tentatively TRBD1 (5 bases). This CDR3 region has 13 residues. V was trimmed by 5 bases and J by 3 bases, leaving 11 bases between them. CDR1 and CDR2 (germline): DFQATT, SNEGSKA (reference sequence). In nucleotides, the CDR3 is TGCAGTGCTGCTGGACATCTCAATCAGCCCCAGCATTTT. Translation: CSAAGHLNQPQHF.

The chain links TRBV12-3 or TRBV12-4 to TRBJ1-4; 7 positions agree with TRBD1. The CDR3 contains 16 residues. Unmatched junction bases numbered 11, after V lost 6 bases and J lost 4 bases. CDR3: CASRVTGPGVNEKLFF. The CDR3 nucleotides are TGTGCCAGCAGGGTGACAGGGCCTGGAGTTAATGAAAAACTGTTTTTT.

The sample holds many counts of this clonotype. The chain joins TRBV4-1 to TRBJ1-2; 9 bases map to TRBD1. The J segment lost 10 bases and the V segment lost 0 bases, leaving 6 bases of the junction unmatched. CDR1 is MGHRA and CDR2 is YSYEKL in the germline V gene. CDR3 length: 14 residues. DNA for the CDR3: TGCGCCAGCAGCCAAGATGGCTGGGACAGGGACTACACCTTC. Translating gives CASSQDGWDRDYTF.

The rearrangement joins TRBV28 to TRBJ2-7; D not resolved. The V and J ends lost 2 bases and 4 bases respectively, with 3 bases between them. The length of the CDR3 is 11 residues. Germline V gene lookup returns CDR1 MDHEN and CDR2 SYDVKM. CDR3 nucleotides: TGTGCCAGCAGTTTAAGGTACGAGCAGTACGTC. Translating gives CASSLRYEQYV.

The sample holds many counts of this clonotype. The chain couples TRBV7-9 to TRBJ2-7; D is possibly TRBD2 (5 bases). Germline V gene data show CDR1 as SEHNR and CDR2 as FQNEAQ (reference sequence). This CDR3 has 14 residues. Trimming took 1 base from V and 5 from J, leaving 12 bases between them. The CDR3 is CASSLDGELNEQYF. The CDR3, as DNA: TGTGCCAGCAGCTTAGATGGGGAGTTAAACGAGCAGTACTTC.

The rearrangement joins TRBV20-1 to TRBJ2-7; the D is unclear. V shed 3 bases and J shed 5 bases, with 17 bases lying between them. Germline CDR1 DFQATT, CDR2 SNEGSKA (reference sequence). This CDR3 comprises 14 residues. The CDR3 loop is CSASRIPLSNEQYF. The CDR3 bases are TGCAGTGCTAGTCGGATACCCCTTTCCAACGAGCAGTACTTC.

This clonotype has at least ten counts. The V gene is TRBV2, the J gene TRBJ1-2; weak D call: TRBD1 (6 bases). CDR3 length: 14 amino acids. Germline-derived CDR1 and CDR2 are SNHLY and FYNNEI. Trimming cost V 6 bases and J 4 bases, with 15 bases left between them. CDR3 coding DNA: TGTGCCAGCAGCGACAGGACAGCCACCTATGGCTACACCTTC. Its protein is CASSDRTATYGYTF.

The rearrangement links TRBV29-1 to TRBJ2-4; TRBD1 matches at 10 bases. With V trimmed by 3 bases and J by 8 bases, 4 bases remained unmatched. Germline CDR1 is SQVTM and CDR2 is ANQGSEA. The CDR3 extends over 13 amino acids. The CDR3 DNA sequence: TGCAGCGTTGAGGAGGACAGGGGGTACATTCAGTACTTC. This encodes CSVEEDRGYIQYF.

In regard to this clonotype: A much larger clonotype is one base distant, so this may be a read error. The gene calls are TRBV29-1 and TRBJ2-1; D is unclear. The CDR3 consists of 8 residues. Germline V lookup: CDR1 SQVTM, CDR2 ANQGSEA. V was trimmed by 7 bases and J by 9 bases, leaving 4 bases between them. CDR3 in amino acids: CSGVEQFF. The CDR3 bases are TGCAGCGGAGTTGAGCAGTTCTTC.